The 24 T cell receptor beta chains reported below all come from one sample, sequenced in a study of T-cell reconstitution after alpha-beta-depleted transplantation in children. Library preparation (for TCRbeta) was performed with unique molecular identifiers. TCRdb ran MiXCR on the PCR reads and lists one entry per CDR3 protein. The top ten hold roughly 3.3% of the sample, which has a few hundred thousand distinct CDR3 sequences, approximately 20% seen once. Sequenced here: PBMCs from the stem cell graft donor, sampled from the stem cell graft. All receptors derive from a human donor who donated a stem cell graft to a child with acute lymphoblastic leukemia.

This clonotype was detected ten times or more. This chain connects TRBV7-8 to TRBJ1-1, with 8 bases aligning to TRBD1. The trim removed 8 bases at V and 7 bases at J, leaving 18 bases unmatched. The CDR3 covers 16 residues. Germline V gene sequence: CDR1 SGHVS, CDR2 FQNEAQ. The CDR3 spells CASGTTSGQGAGEAFF. CDR3 nucleotide sequence: TGTGCCAGCGGGACAACCTCCGGCCAGGGGGCGGGTGAAGCTTTCTTT.

This clonotype came up a few times. The gene calls are TRBV12-3 or TRBV12-4 and TRBJ1-3; D unresolved. The CDR3 loop spans 17 amino acids. Trimming left V 5 bases short and J 2 bases short, with 19 bases between. CDR3 DNA sequence: TGTGCCAGCAGTCGAGACCCAGGCTTTTCCACTGGAAACACCATATATTTT. It codes for CASSRDPGFSTGNTIYF.

This clonotype occurred a few times. The genes are TRBV7-6 and TRBJ1-1, with D possibly matching TRBD1 (5 bases). V was clipped by 3 bases and J by 2 bases, with 13 bases between them. This CDR3 is built from 15 residues. The germline V gene has CDR1 SGHVS and CDR2 FNYEAQ. CDR3 DNA sequence: TGTGCCAGCAGCTTTGAGCCGGGGCCTAACACTGAAGCTTTCTTT. Protein: CASSFEPGPNTEAFF. The entire variable domain, with the rest obtained from reference TRBV7-6 and TRBJ1-1, is as follows: GAGVSQSPRYKVTKRGQDVALRCDPISGHVSLYWYRQALGQGPEFLTYFNYEAQQDKSGLPNDRFSAERPEGSISTLTIQRTEQRDSAMYRCASSFEPGPNTEAFFGQGTRLTVV.

This clonotype showed up just a few times. The V gene is TRBV5-1, the J gene TRBJ2-1; no clear D gene. CDR1 and CDR2 (germline): SGHRS, YFSETQ. Trimming took off 6 bases at V and 3 bases at J, with 10 bases between the two ends. The CDR3 totals 13 residues. The CDR3 sequence: CASTEYGYNEQFF. Written as DNA, the CDR3 is TGCGCCAGCACGGAGTACGGCTACAATGAGCAGTTCTTC.

The chain uses TRBV7-2 and TRBJ2-7; TRBD2 is a possible D gene (5 bases). CDR1 and CDR2 from the germline V gene are SGHTA and FQGNSA. Trimming cost V 3 bases and J 2 bases, with 11 bases left between them. The CDR3 runs 14 residues. This CDR3 is CASSFTDGAYEQYF. CDR3 coding DNA: TGTGCCAGCAGCTTTACGGACGGGGCCTACGAGCAGTACTTC.

This clonotype has a handful of counts. V is TRBV9 and J is TRBJ1-5; 9 nucleotides line up with TRBD1. The CDR3 length is 14 residues. Germline V gene sequence: CDR1 SGDLS, CDR2 YYNGEE. The V segment lost 0 bases and the J segment 7 bases; nucleotides outside the gene matches: 2. The CDR3 spells CASSVGGQGQPQHF. The CDR3, as DNA: TGTGCCAGCAGCGTAGGGGGACAGGGACAGCCCCAGCATTTT.

This clonotype was recorded many times. The genes are TRBV12-3 or TRBV12-4 and TRBJ2-1; D not certain. V was shortened by 1 base and J by 6 bases, with 7 bases between the two germline ends. This CDR3 is 13 amino acids long. For the CDR3, the DNA is TGTGCCAGCAGTTTAGTACGTCCCAATGAGCAGTTCTTC. Its protein product is CASSLVRPNEQFF.

The V call is TRBV7-8, the J call TRBJ2-3, with D perhaps matching TRBD2 (6 bases). Trimming removed 6 bases at V and 4 bases at J, with 14 bases between. The CDR3 spans 14 residues. Germline CDR1 reads SGHVS; CDR2 reads FQNEAQ. The CDR3 loop reads CASSTRLDPDTQYF. The CDR3 nucleotides read TGTGCCAGCAGTACTCGACTAGATCCAGATACGCAGTATTTT.

The chain uses TRBV10-3 and TRBJ2-3; a possible D gene is TRBD1 (6 bases). V was cut by 8 bases and J by 4 bases, with 13 bases left in between. This CDR3 has 13 residues. Germline CDR1 ENHRY, CDR2 SYGVKD. CDR3 protein: CAIQPTGPDTQYF. DNA for the CDR3: TGTGCCATCCAACCGACAGGCCCAGATACGCAGTATTTT.

The chain carries TRBV12-3 or TRBV12-4 and TRBJ1-6; D gene uncertain. The CDR3 sequence is 17 residues long. V lost 5 bases to trimming and J lost 0 bases, with 14 bases between them. CDR3 nucleotides: TGTGCCAGCAGTGCAGACAACTCCCGCTCCTATAATTCACCCCTCCACTTT. Its translation: CASSADNSRSYNSPLHF.

V gene TRBV12-3 or TRBV12-4 combines with J gene TRBJ2-7, with D tentatively TRBD1 (5 bases). The CDR3 extends over 14 amino acids. The germline V and J ends were trimmed by 7 bases and 5 bases, with 18 bases remaining between them. This CDR3 reads CASTYRFGFNEQYF. The CDR3 DNA reads as TGTGCCAGCACCTACAGGTTCGGTTTTAACGAGCAGTACTTC.

The V and J genes are TRBV3-1 and TRBJ2-1; D ambiguous. Germline V gene data show CDR1 as LGHDT and CDR2 as YNNKEL (reference sequence). V was cut by 4 bases and J by 10 bases, with 8 bases left in between. CDR3 length: 11 residues. CDR3 protein: CASSRAGEQFF. As DNA, the CDR3 is TGTGCCAGCAGCCGTGCCGGGGAGCAGTTCTTC.

There are a few counts of this clonotype. CDR3 sequence: CASSFPTGEFAYEQYF. The CDR3 nucleotides read TGTGCCAGCAGCTTCCCGACAGGGGAGTTCGCCTACGAGCAGTACTTC. The chain joins TRBV7-9 to TRBJ2-7, with 8 bases fitting TRBD1. Germline V gene sequence: CDR1 SEHNR, CDR2 FQNEAQ (reference sequence). Trimming cost V 3 bases and J 2 bases; bases outside gene matches: 9. The CDR3 has 16 amino acids.

The chain has TRBV6-1 and TRBJ1-1; D is possibly TRBD1 (5 bases). Deletions cut 5 bases from V and 5 bases from J, with 18 bases between. Germline CDR1 reads MNHNS; CDR2 reads SASEGT. This CDR3 comprises 15 residues. CDR3 nucleotide sequence: TGTGCCAGCAGTCCCCTCCCGAGACAGCAGACTGAAGCTTTCTTT. It yields the protein CASSPLPRQQTEAFF.

The chain recombines TRBV20-1 with TRBJ2-4, with 10 bases fitting TRBD2. CDR3 length: 16 residues. Losses at the gene ends were 3 bases for V and 1 base for J; bases not matched to a gene: 6. CDR1 is DFQATT and CDR2 is SNEGSKA in the germline V gene (reference sequence). The CDR3 nucleotides are TGCAGTGCTAGGCCCCAGCGGGAGGGGGCCAAAAACATTCAGTACTTC. The encoded protein is CSARPQREGAKNIQYF.

The V gene is TRBV27, the J gene TRBJ1-2; TRBD1 is a possible D gene (6 bases). V was cut by 3 bases and J by 4 bases, with 15 bases left in between. Germline CDR1 and CDR2: MNHEY and SMNVEV (reference sequence). CDR3 length: 15 residues. The CDR3 DNA is TGTGCCAGCAGTTTTAATACAGGGTACGGCTATGGCTACACCTTC. This encodes CASSFNTGYGYGYTF.

This clonotype was seen a few times. The chain employs TRBV5-5 and TRBJ2-5, with D perhaps TRBD2 (5 bases). Germline loops: CDR1 SGHKS, CDR2 YYEKEE (reference sequence). The CDR3 loop spans 16 amino acids. V lost 4 bases and J 4 bases, leaving 20 bases between the germline ends. The CDR3 DNA is TGTGCCAGCAGCCTGGAAGCAGCGGCGACGGGAGAGACCCAGTACTTC. It specifies CASSLEAAATGETQYF.

J is TRBJ1-1 and V is TRBV5-1; no definite D call. The germline V gene has CDR1 SGHRS and CDR2 YFSETQ. The CDR3 has 12 residues. V was pared by 4 bases and J by 0 bases, with 4 bases between. CDR3 in amino acids: CASSDMNTEAFF. The CDR3 nucleotides read TGCGCCAGCAGCGATATGAACACTGAAGCTTTCTTT.

This clonotype was detected ten times or more. The rearrangement uses TRBV24-1 and TRBJ1-5; possible D gene TRBD1, 5 bases. The CDR3 length is 12 residues. With 4 bases removed from V and 9 bases from J, the gap between germline ends came to 9 bases. The germline V gene encodes CDR1 KGHDR and CDR2 SFDVKD. CDR3 in amino acids: CATSDPGGPQHF. In DNA, the CDR3 is TGTGCCACCAGTGACCCCGGGGGGCCCCAGCATTTT.

The chain recombines TRBV5-1 with TRBJ2-1; TRBD1 might be the D (6 bases). Trimming stripped 1 base from V and 12 bases from J, with 17 bases between. The CDR3 runs to 14 residues. Germline V lookup: CDR1 SGHRS, CDR2 YFSETQ. For the CDR3, the DNA is TGCGCCAGCAGCTTGCTCGATTTGGGGACACGGCAGTTCTTC. Translation: CASSLLDLGTRQFF.

The V call is TRBV10-3, the J call TRBJ2-2, with 10 bases that match TRBD2. V shed 8 bases, J shed 3 bases, and the junction held 9 bases outside the gene matches. Germline CDR1 and CDR2: ENHRY and SYGVKD. This CDR3 contains 16 residues. CDR3 protein: CAIDGTSGIYTGELFF. As DNA, the CDR3 is TGTGCCATCGATGGAACTAGCGGGATTTACACCGGGGAGCTGTTTTTT.

This clonotype showed up many times. This chain joins TRBV15 and TRBJ2-3; D might be TRBD2 (6 bases). CDR1 and CDR2 (germline): LNHNV, YYDKDF (reference sequence). The CDR3 sequence is 17 residues long. Trimming removed 0 bases at V and 5 bases at J, with 18 bases between. DNA of the CDR3: TGTGCCACCAGCAGAGATAGGAGAGGAGGGGCCAGAGATACGCAGTATTTT. This sequence encodes CATSRDRRGGARDTQYF.

The table lists this clonotype with a few counts. CDR3 region: CASSQDMEETQYF. The CDR3 region has the DNA TGTGCCAGCAGCCAAGACATGGAAGAGACCCAGTACTTC. J is TRBJ2-5 and V is TRBV3-1; D not resolved. From germline, CDR1 is LGHDT and CDR2 YNNKEL (reference sequence). The V end lost 0 bases, the J end lost 3 bases, and 5 bases lay between the germline ends. CDR3 length equals 13 residues.

This clonotype was picked up a small number of times. The chain has TRBV5-1 and TRBJ2-1, with D maybe TRBD2 (5 bases). In germline, CDR1 is SGHRS, CDR2 YFSETQ. V was clipped by 4 bases and J by 8 bases, with 28 bases between them. CDR3 length equals 18 residues. DNA of the CDR3: TGCGCCAGCAGCCGGGGTCGTGGGATCGCCTTCACATTCTATGAGCAGTTCTTC. Its protein is CASSRGRGIAFTFYEQFF.